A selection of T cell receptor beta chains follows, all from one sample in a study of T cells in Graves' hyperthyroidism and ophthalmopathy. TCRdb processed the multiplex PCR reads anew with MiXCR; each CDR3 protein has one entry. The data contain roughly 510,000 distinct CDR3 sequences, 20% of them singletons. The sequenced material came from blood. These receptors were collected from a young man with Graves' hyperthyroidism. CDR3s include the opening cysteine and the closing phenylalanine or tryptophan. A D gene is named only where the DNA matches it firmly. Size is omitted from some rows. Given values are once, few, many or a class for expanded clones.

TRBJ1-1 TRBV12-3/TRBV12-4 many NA CASSLFGAGGAFF TGTGCCAGCAGCCTCTTCGGGGCGGGGGGAGCTTTCTTT
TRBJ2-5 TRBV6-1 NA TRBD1 CASSEIDRDPGTQYF TGTGCCAGCAGTGAAATAGACAGGGACCCAGGGACCCAGTACTTC
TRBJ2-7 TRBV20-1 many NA CSARVQTPYEQYF TGCAGTGCTAGAGTCCAAACCCCCTACGAGCAGTACTTC
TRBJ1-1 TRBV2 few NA CASSDDNLSTEAFF TGTGCCAGCAGTGACGACAACCTGAGCACTGAAGCTTTCTTT
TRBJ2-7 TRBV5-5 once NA CASSFIFDEQYF TGTGCCAGCAGCTTTATTTTTGACGAGCAGTACTTC
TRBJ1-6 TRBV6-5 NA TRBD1 CASSYSPQGASSPLHF TGTGCCAGCAGTTACTCGCCGCAGGGGGCGAGTTCACCCCTCCACTTT
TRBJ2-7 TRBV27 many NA CASSLRPGGREQYF TGTGCCAGCAGTTTACGCCCTGGGGGCCGCGAGCAGTACTTC
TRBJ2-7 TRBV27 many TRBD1 CASSRTGGKYEQYF TGTGCCAGCAGCAGGACAGGGGGCAAGTACGAGCAGTACTTC
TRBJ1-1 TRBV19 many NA CASTFQGTGTEAFF TGTGCCAGTACATTCCAGGGAACAGGCACTGAAGCTTTCTTT
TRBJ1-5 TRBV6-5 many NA CASSRTVNQPQHF TGTGCCAGCTCAAGGACAGTCAATCAGCCCCAGCATTTT
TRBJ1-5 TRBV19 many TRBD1 CASSIVGGMQPQHF TGTGCCAGTAGTATAGTAGGGGGCATGCAGCCCCAGCATTTT
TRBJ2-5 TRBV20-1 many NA CSASGWTATQETQYF TGCAGTGCTAGCGGTTGGACAGCGACTCAAGAGACCCAGTACTTC
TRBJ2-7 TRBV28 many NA CASSLVRGRTYEQYF TGTGCCAGCAGTTTAGTCAGGGGAAGAACCTACGAGCAGTACTTC
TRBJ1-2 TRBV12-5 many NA CARVVSLREAGYTF TGTGCTAGAGTGGTTTCTCTCAGAGAGGCTGGCTACACCTTC
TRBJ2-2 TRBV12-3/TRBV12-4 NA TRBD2 CASSFIAGLPGELFF TGTGCCAGCAGTTTCATAGCGGGATTACCGGGGGAGCTGTTTTTT
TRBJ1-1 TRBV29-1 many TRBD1 CSVDRGPVPEAFF TGCAGCGTTGATAGGGGGCCTGTCCCTGAAGCTTTCTTT
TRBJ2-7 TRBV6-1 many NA CASSPWTAPYEQYF TGTGCCAGCAGCCCATGGACGGCCCCCTACGAGCAGTACTTC
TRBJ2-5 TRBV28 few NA CASSRPRGVQETQYF TGTGCCAGCAGTCGACCCAGGGGTGTACAAGAGACCCAGTACTTC
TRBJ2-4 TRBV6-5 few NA CASSYLSEKNIQYF TGTGCCAGCAGTTACTTGAGCGAGAAAAACATTCAGTACTTC
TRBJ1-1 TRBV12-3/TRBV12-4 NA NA CASSLARQGRAFF TGTGCCAGCAGTTTAGCAAGGCAGGGTCGAGCTTTCTTT